This TCR beta chain was obtained from a study of blood T cell repertoires in COVID-19. Overall study: Samples representing acute and convalescent COVID-19 were sourced from the United States, Italy and Spain. PBMCs, B-cell-depleted T cells, or T cells were the source of the cDNA or gDNA that made up the material.

Libraries were prepared by immunoSEQ multiplex PCR; TCRdb keeps only in-frame clonotypes and omits some of them. The sample lists more than 95,000 clones; roughly 90% were seen once. The V and J ends lost 5 bases and 0 bases respectively, with 17 bases between them. CDR3 length equals 16 residues. The V gene's germline CDR1 is MNHEY and CDR2 SVGEGT. The specimen sequenced was peripheral blood. This clonotype was obtained from a man in his fifties or sixties with acute or convalescent COVID-19. The rearrangement links TRBV6-2 or TRBV6-3 to TRBJ2-7; possible D gene TRBD2, 6 bases. CDR3 region: CASSRILALNSYEQYF. The CDR3 DNA reads TGTGCCAGCAGTCGAATTCTAGCGCTGAACTCCTACGAGCAGTACTTC.